Below are 14 T cell receptor beta chains sequenced from a single sample in a study of T cell responses to AZD1222 COVID-19 vaccine. Method: immunoSEQ multiplex PCR; TCRdb's copy keeps in-frame clones and lacks some. The sample has some 180,000 clones; roughly nine tenths are singletons. The sample here was peripheral blood, taken 28 days after the second AZD1222 dose. The receptors come from an adult who received the AZD1222 COVID-19 vaccine.

The chain couples TRBV12-3 or TRBV12-4 to TRBJ2-3; maybe TRBD2 (7 bases). The CDR3 runs 13 residues. The V and J ends lost 8 bases and 1 base respectively, with 10 bases between them. CDR3: CASRGGRTDTQYF. The CDR3 DNA reads as TGTGCCAGCCGCGGGGGCCGCACAGATACGCAGTATTTT.

The chain employs TRBV5-6 and TRBJ1-5; D not resolved. Trimming took 0 bases from V and 0 from J, leaving 7 bases between them. Per germline, CDR1 SGHDT and CDR2 YYEEEE. The CDR3 runs to 15 residues. The CDR3 sequence: CASSLAAVSNQPQHF. The CDR3 region has the DNA TGTGCCAGCAGCTTGGCGGCAGTTAGCAATCAGCCCCAGCATTTT. The complete variable domain, with remaining parts taken from reference TRBV5-6 and TRBJ1-5, reads DAGVTQSPTHLIKTRGQQVTLRCSPKSGHDTVSWYQQALGQGPQFIFQYYEEEERQRGNFPDRFSGHQFPNYSSELNVNALLLGDSALYLCASSLAAVSNQPQHFGDGTRLSIL.

The chain carries TRBV19 and TRBJ2-2; D is unresolved. V dropped 2 bases and J dropped 2 bases, with 9 bases sitting between them. The germline V gene has CDR1 LNHDA and CDR2 SQIVND (reference sequence). This CDR3 is 15 amino acids long. The CDR3 protein is CASSIRVGNTGELFF. The DNA of the CDR3 is TGTGCCAGTAGTATAAGGGTAGGAAACACCGGGGAGCTGTTTTTT.

The sample holds one count of this clone. The rearrangement links TRBV5-1 to TRBJ1-1; D call uncertain. Deletions cut 0 bases from V and 0 bases from J, with 3 bases between. This CDR3 spans 13 amino acids. Germline CDR1 SGHRS, CDR2 YFSETQ. The CDR3 DNA sequence: TGCGCCAGCAGCTTGGCACTGAACACTGAAGCTTTCTTT. This gives the protein CASSLALNTEAFF.

The CDR3 region has the DNA TGTGCCACCAGTGACTCCGGACAGAACACCGGGGAGCTGTTTTTT. It translates to CATSDSGQNTGELFF. The rearrangement links TRBV24-1 to TRBJ2-2; D may be TRBD1 (5 bases). V lost 4 bases to trimming and J lost 1 base, with 9 bases between them. Per germline, CDR1 KGHDR and CDR2 SFDVKD. This CDR3 is 15 amino acids long.

This chain links TRBV7-2 with TRBJ1-5, with TRBD1 identical over 8 bases. The CDR3 runs to 15 residues. Germline V gene data show CDR1 as SGHTA and CDR2 as FQGNSA. V trimming: 1 base; J trimming: 5 bases; junction bases outside the gene matches: 4. The CDR3 DNA reads as TGTGCCAGCAGCTTAGAGGCAGGGGGCCATCAGCCCCAGCATTTT. It specifies CASSLEAGGHQPQHF. Full variable domain (remainder filled in from reference TRBV7-2 and TRBJ1-5): GAGVSQSPSNKVTEKGKDVELRCDPISGHTALYWYRQSLGQGLEFLIYFQGNSAPDKSGLPSDRFSAERTGGSVSTLTIQRTQQEDSAVYLCASSLEAGGHQPQHFGDGTRLSIL.

This chain uses TRBV19 with TRBJ2-2, with a weak D call TRBD2 (6 bases). Trimming removed 0 bases from V and 7 bases from J, with 6 bases in between. Germline CDR1 and CDR2: LNHDA and SQIVND (reference sequence). The CDR3 extends over 13 amino acids. The DNA of the CDR3 is TGTGCCAGTAGTATAGACGGGGGCGGGGAGCTGTTTTTT. Amino acid sequence: CASSIDGGGELFF.

In DNA form, the CDR3 reads TGCGCCAGCAGCCAAGGGATCAGGGCTTACGAGCAGTACTTC. It encodes CASSQGIRAYEQYF. The chain has TRBV4-3 and TRBJ2-7; possibly TRBD1 for D (5 bases). The CDR3 is made up of 14 amino acids. Germline-derived CDR1 and CDR2 are LGHNA and YSLEER. The ends were cut back, 1 base at V and 4 bases at J, with 11 bases in the middle.

This chain links TRBV6-6 with TRBJ1-1, with 9 bases lining up with TRBD1. CDR1 MNHNY and CDR2 SVGAGI come from the germline V gene (reference sequence). The length of the CDR3 is 16 residues. The J segment lost 3 bases and the V segment lost 6 bases, leaving 11 bases of the junction unmatched. Here the CDR3 reads CASRVGGTGLYTEAFF. In DNA form, the CDR3 reads TGTGCCAGCAGAGTTGGGGGGACAGGGTTATACACTGAAGCTTTCTTT.

In this sample, this clone turned up once. For the CDR3, the DNA is TGTGCCAGCAGCTTGCGGGGTAGCGGAATACAAGAGACCCAGTACTTC. It encodes CASSLRGSGIQETQYF. The chain uses TRBV5-4 and TRBJ2-5, with TRBD2 as a possible D gene (6 bases). The V and J ends lost 1 base and 2 bases respectively, with 15 bases between them. Germline V gene lookup returns CDR1 SGHNT and CDR2 YYREEE (reference sequence). The CDR3 has 16 residues.

This clone showed up just once. The CDR3 spells CASSAGNSYNEQFF. CDR3 bases: TGTGCCAGCTCTGCCGGGAACTCCTACAATGAGCAGTTCTTC. This chain uses TRBV25-1 with TRBJ2-1, with D tentatively TRBD2 (5 bases). Between the trimmed V and J ends, which lost 8 bases and 0 bases, there was a span of 11 bases. The CDR3 totals 14 residues. Germline CDR1 MGHDK, CDR2 SYGVNS.

The chain has TRBV2 and TRBJ1-5, with 7 positions matching TRBD1. The CDR3 loop spans 15 amino acids. Per germline, CDR1 SNHLY and CDR2 FYNNEI. Trimming cost V 6 bases and J 5 bases; bases outside gene matches: 10. The CDR3 reads CASSGQQGPYQPQHF. The CDR3 nucleotides read TGTGCCAGCAGCGGTCAACAGGGGCCCTATCAGCCCCAGCATTTT.

The J gene is TRBJ2-5, the V gene TRBV19, with D hard to call. The CDR3 totals 13 residues. Germline lookup yields CDR1 LNHDA and CDR2 SQIVND (reference sequence). V lost 7 bases and J 5 bases, leaving 14 bases between the germline ends. The CDR3 sequence: CASMDFAMETQYF. DNA of the CDR3: TGTGCCAGTATGGATTTTGCCATGGAGACCCAGTACTTC.

The table lists this clone with a few counts. The V gene is TRBV7-9, the J gene TRBJ2-7; unclear D gene. From germline, CDR1 is SEHNR and CDR2 FQNEAQ (reference sequence). The CDR3 spans 13 residues. The V and J ends lost 2 bases and 3 bases respectively, with 8 bases between them. The CDR3 nucleotides read TGTGCCAGCAGCTTATCACCAGACTACGAGCAGTACTTC. Protein product: CASSLSPDYEQYF.